Included here is one TCR beta chain sequence, with context. The target of this receptor is not known. Per-base quality was not reported, and no clone a single base away is much larger than it. These data originate in a study of OX40 agonist ivuxolimab in advanced cancers. A note on the overall study: Ivuxolimab, which targeted the costimulatory receptor OX40 (CD134), was an agonistic, fully human IgG2 monoclonal antibody. Intravenous ivuxolimab was administered to patients every 2 weeks at six dose levels: 0.01, 0.1, 0.3, 1.5, 3 and 10 mg/kg. Among the approximately 50 dose-escalation patients, 19 had hepatocellular carcinoma, about 15 melanoma, 9 renal cell carcinoma and 9 head and neck cancer. The dose-escalation cohort was 82.7% male with a mean age of approximately 59 years, ranging from roughly 23 to 79. Patients were allowed to have had prior anti-PD-1, anti-PD-L1 or anti-CTLA-4 therapy, and approximately 40% of the dose-escalation patients had been treated with checkpoint inhibitors. Partial responses occurred in three dose-escalation patients, of whom one had hepatocellular carcinoma and two had cutaneous melanoma. Peripheral TCRbeta sequencing was intended to test whether TCR sequence diversity was altered and clonal T-cell expansion was caused by ivuxolimab. The paper covers the monotherapy dose-escalation part of the phase I ivuxolimab trial, which included N of about 50 patients.

Summary of the overall study and its limitations: The antigen specificity of the peripheral T cells that underwent clonal expansion was not determined. After ivuxolimab, more expanded clones were found on average in CD8+ T cells than in CD4+ T cells. At doses from 0.1 to 3.0 mg/kg, clonal expansion was seen in both CD4+ and CD8+ blood T cells between baseline and week 6. In the 0.1-3.0 mg/kg groups, partial responders had among the lowest normalized peripheral clonal expansion, particularly in CD8+ T cells. Low levels of normalized T-cell clonal expansion were also seen in some patients who did not respond.

Patients with a history of autoimmune disease or receiving systemic immunosuppression were excluded from the trial. Peripheral blood for TCR sequencing was drawn from every dose cohort at baseline, at cycle 4 day 1 and at cycle 7 day 1. Samples came from an open-label, multicenter, first-in-human phase I dose-escalation trial of ivuxolimab. The trial enrolled adults with locally advanced or metastatic head and neck squamous cell, hepatocellular, melanoma or renal cell carcinoma. Before TCR sequencing, CD4+ T cells and CD8+ T cells were sorted from peripheral blood as separate populations. To sequence the TCRbeta CDR3 region, genomic DNA was isolated from the sorted cells. The immunoSEQ Assay was used for sequencing of TCRbeta CDR3 regions. TCRdb took this table from immuneACCESS and kept in-frame rearrangements with V and J called. Such tables lack part of the clones; where checked against another copy, unresolved V genes explain under half of the gap, and the rest is unexplained. Present in this sample are around 95,000 clones, 80% to 95% of which were seen just once. Of the sample, 0.5% to 0.65% is held by the ten largest clones.

The source material was CD4+ or CD8+ T cells sorted from blood, sampled in a trial of the OX40 agonist ivuxolimab. This sequence was found in an adult with an advanced solid tumor such as melanoma, head and neck, liver or kidney cancer.

The DNA is TGCGCCAGCAGCCATCCAGGGGCGAGGGCTTTCTTT. Its coded protein is CASSHPGARAFF. The receptor chain draws on TRBV4-3 and TRBJ1-1, with TRBD1 perhaps the D gene, on 6 matching bases. The germline V gene supplies CDR1 LGHNA and CDR2 YSLEER. The CDR3 numbers 12 residues from cysteine through phenylalanine. Only CDR3 DNA is held: 36 bases, read in frame from base 1. At the junction V is shortened by 3 bases and J by 11 bases, with 13 bases in between.